The 28 T cell receptor beta chains reported below all come from one sample, sequenced in a study of tumor and adjacent non-tumor tissue in lung cancer. No cell sorting was done before RNA was extracted from the tissue. This non-tumor lung sample came from over 3 cm beyond the tumor edge. A modified ARM-PCR protocol with three rounds of nested PCR amplified TCRbeta. MiXCR was run by TCRdb on the multiplex PCR reads, yielding one entry per CDR3 protein. The table has 47,000 or so distinct CDR3 sequences, roughly 67% seen once; the top ten hold around 28%. The sample comprised distant non-tumor lung tissue. The source of these receptors is a woman in her 70s with non-small cell lung cancer.

As for this clonotype: This may be a read error, as it is one base from a much larger clone. The chain employs TRBV30 and TRBJ1-1; 9 nucleotides line up with TRBD1. The CDR3 totals 14 residues. CDR1 and CDR2 (germline): GTSNPN, SVGIG (reference sequence). The junction had 14 bases not matched to a gene; V was cut back by 6 bases and J by 9 bases. The CDR3 nucleotides are TGTGCCTGCCCTAGGGACAGGGAGGCCGCTAAAGCTTTCTTT. Translation: CACPRDREAAKAFF. Full variable domain (missing parts from reference TRBV30 and TRBJ1-1): SQTIHQWPATLVQPVGSPLSLECTVEGTSNPNLYWYRQAAGRGLQLLFYSVGIGQISSEVPQNLSASRPQDRQFILSSKKLLLSDSGFYLCACPRDREAAKAFFGQGTRLTVV.

There are a few counts of this clonotype. A read error may be the cause here, since a much bigger clone is one base away. The chain uses TRBV5-4 and TRBJ2-7; D is perhaps TRBD2 (6 bases). The length of the CDR3 is 14 residues. The V end was cut by 2 bases, the J end by 2 bases, with 11 bases between. Germline V gene sequence: CDR1 SGHNT, CDR2 YYREEE (reference sequence). The CDR3 coding sequence is TGTGCCAGCAGCTTTAGCGGTTTAGCCTACGAGCAGTACTTC. Protein sequence: CASSFSGLAYEQYF.

The chain links TRBV7-9 to TRBJ2-7; D not resolved. V lost 5 bases, J lost 2 bases, and 16 bases lay in between. There are 15 residues in the CDR3. CDR1 and CDR2 from the germline V gene are SEHNR and FQNEAQ (reference sequence). CDR3 in DNA: TGTGCCAGCAGCACAAGTCTAGTCGAGGCCTACGAGCAGTACTTC. Translated, it gives CASSTSLVEAYEQYF. Combining the CDR3 with reference TRBV7-9 and TRBJ2-7 gives the whole variable domain DTGVSQNPRHKITKRGQNVTFRCDPISEHNRLYWYRQTLGQGPEFLTYFQNEAQLEKSRLLSDRFSAERPKGSFSTLEIQRTEQGDSAMYLCASSTSLVEAYEQYFGPGTRLTVT.

There are a few counts of this clonotype. One end of the junction fails to match germline, which may point to a read error. V and J are TRBV6-7 and TRBJ2-1; D ambiguous. TRBV6-7 is identified as an open reading frame with a role that is uncertain. The CDR3 runs 15 residues. The CDR3 DNA is TGTACCAGCAGTTACGCCTGGACGGTGTTGGTTGAGCAGTTCTTC. This codes for CTSSYAWTVLVEQFF.

This chain connects TRBV6-5 to TRBJ2-7; D call uncertain. CDR3 length equals 11 residues. The germline CDR1 and CDR2 sequences are MNHEY and SVGAGI. V lost 7 bases to trimming and J lost 3 bases, with 7 bases between them. The CDR3 nucleotides are TGTGCCAGCAAAACTAACTACGAGCAGTACTTC. Translating gives CASKTNYEQYF.

With respect to this clonotype: Possible read error: a much larger clone is one base away. The V call is TRBV20-1, the J call TRBJ2-4, with a weak D call TRBD1 (6 bases). V lost 1 base and J lost 6, with 13 bases in between. Germline CDR1 is DFQATT and CDR2 is SNEGSKA (reference sequence). The CDR3 runs to 14 residues. The CDR3 DNA reads as TGCAGTGCTAGAGCGAGGACAGAAGGAAACATTCAGTACTTC. It yields the protein CSARARTEGNIQYF.

This clonotype has more than one count but fewer than ten. This may be a read error: a much more frequent sequence differs by one nucleotide. Here the CDR3 omits its conserved ending phenylalanine or tryptophan, so a read error is the likely source. V gene TRBV5-3 combines with J gene TRBJ2-4; unclear D gene. TRBV5-3 is reported as an ORF; its role is uncertain. Trimming took 1 base from V and 0 from J, leaving 5 bases between them. This CDR3 is built from 14 residues. Here the CDR3 DNA reads TGTGCCAGAAGCTTGTTCCTAGCCAAAAACATTCAGTACCTC. Residues: CARSLFLAKNIQYL.

By sample fraction, this clonotype is medium-sized. V is TRBV4-1 and J is TRBJ2-3, with a tentative D call TRBD2 (5 bases). Germline assignment: CDR1 MGHRA and CDR2 YSYEKL. The V gene lost 0 bases and the J gene lost 3 bases, with 7 bases spanning the gap. The CDR3 contains 14 residues. The CDR3 DNA is TGCGCCAGCAGCCAAGAGGGGAGAACAGATACGCAGTATTTT. It encodes CASSQEGRTDTQYF.

This clonotype was seen just once. This chain uses TRBV29-1 with TRBJ2-5; D gene uncertain. The CDR3 has 11 residues. Germline assignment: CDR1 SQVTM and CDR2 ANQGSEA. The CDR3 loop is CNCGIGGTQYF. The CDR3 DNA reads TGCAACTGTGGGATCGGTGGAACCCAGTACTTC.

The chain joins TRBV6-5 to TRBJ2-6; D might be TRBD2 (5 bases). The length of the CDR3 is 15 residues. Germline V gene lookup returns CDR1 MNHEY and CDR2 SVGAGI. CDR3 sequence (DNA): TGTACCGGCAATTCTACTAGATCTGGGGCCAACGTCCTGACTTTC. Translated: CTGNSTRSGANVLTF.

This clonotype showed up just once. An end of the junction differs from the germline gene, which may be a read error. The chain couples TRBV29-1 to TRBJ2-1; TRBD1 matches at 9 bases. Germline V lookup: CDR1 SQVTM, CDR2 ANQGSEA. This CDR3 region has 13 residues. This CDR3 reads CSVETGGGYEQFF. CDR3 bases: TGCAGTGTTGAGACAGGGGGTGGATATGAGCAGTTCTTC.

The chain is built from TRBV4-2 and TRBJ2-1, with 10 bases aligning to TRBD2. The CDR3 extends over 17 amino acids. The germline V gene encodes CDR1 LGHNA and CDR2 YNFKEQ. The junction had 14 bases not matched to a gene; V was cut back by 4 bases and J by 8 bases. CDR3 nucleotides: TGTGCCAGCAGCCTAGCACACTCCGGGACTAGCGCGCATGAGCAGTTCTTC. This encodes CASSLAHSGTSAHEQFF.

In regard to this clonotype: Its ends do not fully match the called genes, so a read error is possible. The J gene is TRBJ2-3, the V gene TRBV6-6, with D possibly matching TRBD2 (6 bases). The CDR3 consists of 14 residues. Germline assignment: CDR1 MNHNY and CDR2 SVGAGI (reference sequence). CDR3 coding DNA: TGCGCCAGCAGACCCCGGGACTTTCCAGATACGCAGTATTTT. This encodes CASRPRDFPDTQYF.

This chain uses TRBV29-1 with TRBJ2-1; 14 nucleotides match TRBD2. The CDR3 covers 16 residues. CDR1 is SQVTM, CDR2 ANQGSEA, per germline. The junction had 6 bases not matched to a gene; V was cut back by 6 bases and J by 2 bases. Here the CDR3 reads CSVRLAGGKAYNEQFF. CDR3 sequence (DNA): TGCAGCGTAAGACTAGCGGGAGGGAAGGCCTACAATGAGCAGTTCTTC.

The chain carries TRBV7-9 and TRBJ2-1; weak D call: TRBD2 (6 bases). The CDR3 has 14 amino acids. V lost 4 bases and J 6 bases, leaving 13 bases between the germline ends. The V gene's germline CDR1 is SEHNR and CDR2 FQNEAQ (reference sequence). CDR3 bases: TGTGCCAGCAGCTCCCCGACCGGGGGCAATGAGCAGTTCTTC. Translation: CASSSPTGGNEQFF.

Comments on this clonotype: One end of the junction varies from germline; a read error may be responsible. The J gene is TRBJ1-1, the V gene TRBV12-3 or TRBV12-4; the D is unclear. CDR3 length equals 14 residues. CDR3 in DNA: TGTGGCAGCAGTTTATGGCACAGCCCCTGCCCAGCTTTCTTT. Protein sequence: CGSSLWHSPCPAFF.

Note on this clonotype: Being one base from a much bigger clone, this may be a read error. The chain combines TRBV12-3 or TRBV12-4 with TRBJ2-1; D is ambiguous. CDR3 length: 13 residues. Trimming took off 3 bases at V and 8 bases at J, with 11 bases between the two ends. In DNA, the CDR3 is TGTGCCAGCAGTTTCTCCGAGAACGATGAGCAGTTCTTC. Translated, it gives CASSFSENDEQFF.

This clonotype came up many times. The chain couples TRBV20-1 to TRBJ2-1; D not certain. Germline lookup yields CDR1 DFQATT and CDR2 SNEGSKA (reference sequence). Trimming took off 4 bases at V and 7 bases at J, with 14 bases between the two ends. This CDR3 has 13 residues. CDR3 loop: CSAIWATLNEQFF. In DNA, the CDR3 is TGCAGTGCTATCTGGGCCACCCTGAATGAGCAGTTCTTC.

The V call is TRBV11-1, the J call TRBJ2-3; no clear D. This CDR3 comprises 12 residues. In germline, CDR1 is SGHAT, CDR2 FQDESV (reference sequence). Trimming stripped 9 bases from V and 5 bases from J, with 12 bases between. The CDR3 loop reads CASRPHVDTQYF. The CDR3 coding sequence is TGTGCCAGTCGCCCGCACGTAGATACGCAGTATTTT.

The DNA of the CDR3 is TGCAGCATTAAAACAAGCACAGATACGCAGTATTTT. This gives the protein CSIKTSTDTQYF. The V call is TRBV29-1, the J call TRBJ2-3; D remains unclear. The CDR3 spans 12 residues. The germline CDR1 and CDR2 sequences are SQVTM and ANQGSEA. With 8 bases removed from V and 0 bases from J, the gap between germline ends came to 9 bases.

Regarding this clonotype: At one end, the junction sequence differs from germline, possibly due to a read error. The chain has TRBV6-1 and TRBJ2-7; 12 positions match TRBD1. Germline loops: CDR1 MNHNS, CDR2 SASEGT. The CDR3 loop spans 14 amino acids. DNA for the CDR3: TGTGCAAGCAGCACCGGGACAGGGGGCTTGCATCGGTACTTC. Translation gives CASSTGTGGLHRYF.

As concerns this clonotype: One junction end disagrees with the germline gene, perhaps due to a read error. This chain joins TRBV6-1 and TRBJ2-7, with D perhaps TRBD2 (5 bases). The germline gives CDR1 MNHNS, CDR2 SASEGT. The CDR3 consists of 14 residues. The CDR3 DNA reads as TGCGCCAGCAGTGAAGCCGGTAGCGACTACGAGGAGTACTTC. Translated: CASSEAGSDYEEYF.

With regard to this clonotype: The junction departs from germline at one end; a sequencing error may be responsible. V usage is TRBV28 and J usage is TRBJ1-2, with D unresolved. Germline V gene lookup returns CDR1 MDHEN and CDR2 SYDVKM. The CDR3 length is 13 residues. In nucleotides, the CDR3 is TGTGCCAGCAGTCTCTGGACTTATAGAGAGGGATTTTTC. Its protein is CASSLWTYREGFF.

Concerning this clonotype itself: This may come from a read error, since a much larger clone is one base off. The V gene is TRBV7-8, the J gene TRBJ2-3; TRBD2 matches at 7 bases. Germline V gene lookup returns CDR1 SGHVS and CDR2 FQNEAQ. The CDR3 length is 12 residues. DNA of the CDR3: TGTGACAGCAGTCGGGAGGCGGGCACGCAGTATTTT. Translated: CDSSREAGTQYF.

By frequency in the sample, this clonotype is medium-sized. The chain uses TRBV11-3 and TRBJ2-3, with D possibly TRBD2 on 6 matching bases. The CDR3 length is 15 residues. V lost 0 bases and J 2 bases, leaving 9 bases between the germline ends. Looked up from germline, CDR1 is SGHNT and CDR2 is YENEEA. The CDR3 sequence: CASSLEGLYTDTQYF. CDR3 sequence (DNA): TGTGCCAGCAGCTTAGAGGGACTCTACACAGATACGCAGTATTTT. Full variable domain (remainder filled in from reference TRBV11-3 and TRBJ2-3): EAGVVQSPRYKIIEKKQPVAFWCNPISGHNTLYWYLQNLGQGPELLIRYENEEAVDDSQLPKDRFSAERLKGVDSTLKIQPAELGDSAVYLCASSLEGLYTDTQYFGPGTRLTVL.

The rearrangement links TRBV10-3 to TRBJ2-2; D unclear. This CDR3 is 12 amino acids long. V lost 7 bases to trimming and J lost 10 bases, with 13 bases between them. In germline, CDR1 is ENHRY, CDR2 SYGVKD. Here the CDR3 reads CAIKREAVELFF. In DNA form, the CDR3 reads TGTGCCATCAAACGAGAGGCCGTGGAGCTGTTTTTT.

This clonotype has only a few counts. The V gene is TRBV5-1, the J gene TRBJ2-1, with TRBD2 matching 10 bases. The CDR3 length is 17 residues. Germline lookup yields CDR1 SGHRS and CDR2 YFSETQ. Trimming cost V 4 bases and J 2 bases; bases outside gene matches: 9. CDR3 sequence reads: CASSLTDGTSAYNEQFF. In DNA form, the CDR3 reads TGCGCCAGCAGCCTTACCGACGGGACTAGCGCCTACAATGAGCAGTTCTTC. Full variable domain (outside the CDR3, taken from reference TRBV5-1 and TRBJ2-1): KAGVTQTPRYLIKTRGQQVTLSCSPISGHRSVSWYQQTPGQGLQFLFEYFSETQRNKGNFPGRFSGRQFSNSRSEMNVSTLELGDSALYLCASSLTDGTSAYNEQFFGPGTRLTVL.

Concerning this clonotype: At one end, the junction sequence differs from germline, possibly due to a read error. The genes are TRBV6-1 and TRBJ2-7; TRBD2 might be the D (5 bases). This CDR3 contains 13 residues. Germline CDR1 is MNHNS and CDR2 is SASEGT. CDR3 sequence: CTSSEGLAYEQYF. As DNA, the CDR3 is TGTACCAGCAGTGAGGGATTAGCCTACGAGCAGTACTTC.